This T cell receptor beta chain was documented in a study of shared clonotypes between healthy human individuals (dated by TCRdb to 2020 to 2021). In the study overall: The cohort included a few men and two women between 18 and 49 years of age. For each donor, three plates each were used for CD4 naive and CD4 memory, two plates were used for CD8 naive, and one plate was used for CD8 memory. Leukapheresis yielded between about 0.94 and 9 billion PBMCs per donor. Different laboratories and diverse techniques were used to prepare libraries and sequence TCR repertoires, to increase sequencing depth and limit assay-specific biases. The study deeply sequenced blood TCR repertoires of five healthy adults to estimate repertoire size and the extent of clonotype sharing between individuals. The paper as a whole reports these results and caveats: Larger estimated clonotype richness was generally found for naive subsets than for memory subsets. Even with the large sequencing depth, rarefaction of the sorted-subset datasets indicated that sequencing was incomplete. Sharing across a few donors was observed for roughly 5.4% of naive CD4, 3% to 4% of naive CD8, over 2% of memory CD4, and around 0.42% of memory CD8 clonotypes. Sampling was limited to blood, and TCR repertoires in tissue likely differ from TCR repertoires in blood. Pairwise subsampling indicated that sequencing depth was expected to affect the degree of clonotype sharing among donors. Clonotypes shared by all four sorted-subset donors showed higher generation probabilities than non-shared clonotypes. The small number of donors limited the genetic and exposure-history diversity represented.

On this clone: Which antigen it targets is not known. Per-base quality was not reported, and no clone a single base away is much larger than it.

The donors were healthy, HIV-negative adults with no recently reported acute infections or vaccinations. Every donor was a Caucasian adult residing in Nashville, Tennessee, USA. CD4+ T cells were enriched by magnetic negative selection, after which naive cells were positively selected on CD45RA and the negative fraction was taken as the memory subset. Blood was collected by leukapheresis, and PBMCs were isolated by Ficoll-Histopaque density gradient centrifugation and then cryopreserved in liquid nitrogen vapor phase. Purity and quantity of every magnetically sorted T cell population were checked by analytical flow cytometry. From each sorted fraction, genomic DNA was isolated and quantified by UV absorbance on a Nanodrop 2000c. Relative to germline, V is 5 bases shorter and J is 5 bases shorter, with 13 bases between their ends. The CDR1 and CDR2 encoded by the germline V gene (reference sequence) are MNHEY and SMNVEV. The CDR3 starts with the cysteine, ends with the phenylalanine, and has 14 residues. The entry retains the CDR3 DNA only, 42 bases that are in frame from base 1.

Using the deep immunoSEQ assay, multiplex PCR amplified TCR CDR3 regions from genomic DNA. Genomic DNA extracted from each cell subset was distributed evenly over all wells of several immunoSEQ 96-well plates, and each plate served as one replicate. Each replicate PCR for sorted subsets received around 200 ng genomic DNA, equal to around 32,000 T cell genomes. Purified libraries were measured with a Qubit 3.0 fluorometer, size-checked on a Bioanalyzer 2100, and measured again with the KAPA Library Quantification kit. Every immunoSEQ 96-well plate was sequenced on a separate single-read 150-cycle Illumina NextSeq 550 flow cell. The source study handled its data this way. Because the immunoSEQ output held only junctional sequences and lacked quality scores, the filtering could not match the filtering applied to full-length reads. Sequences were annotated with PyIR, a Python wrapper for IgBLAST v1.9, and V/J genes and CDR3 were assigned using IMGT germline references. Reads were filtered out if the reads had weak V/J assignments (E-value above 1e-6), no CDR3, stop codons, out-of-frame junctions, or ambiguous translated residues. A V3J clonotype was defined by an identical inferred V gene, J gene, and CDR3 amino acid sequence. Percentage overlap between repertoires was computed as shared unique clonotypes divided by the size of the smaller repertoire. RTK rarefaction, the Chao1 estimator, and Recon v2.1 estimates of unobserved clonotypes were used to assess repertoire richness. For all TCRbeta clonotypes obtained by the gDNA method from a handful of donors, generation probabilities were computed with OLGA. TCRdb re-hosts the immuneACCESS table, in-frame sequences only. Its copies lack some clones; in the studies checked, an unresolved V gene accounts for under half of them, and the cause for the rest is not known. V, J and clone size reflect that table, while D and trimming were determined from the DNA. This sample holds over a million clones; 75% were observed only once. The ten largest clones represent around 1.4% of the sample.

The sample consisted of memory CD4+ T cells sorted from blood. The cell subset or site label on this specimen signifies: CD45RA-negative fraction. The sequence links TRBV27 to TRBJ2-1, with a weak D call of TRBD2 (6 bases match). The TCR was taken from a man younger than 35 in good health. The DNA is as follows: TGTGCCAGCAGTGGGGAGGTAGCGGACAATGAGCAGTTCTTC. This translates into CASSGEVADNEQFF.